These T cell receptor beta chains were read from a single sample in a study of CD8+ T cells in alopecia areata. Method: immunoSEQ multiplex PCR; TCRdb's copy keeps in-frame clones and lacks some. The table includes 150,000 to 200,000 clones, less than 65% detected once. The material was CD4+ T cells sorted from blood, obtained at week 24, from a patient treated with tofacitinib. The receptors were gathered from a human donor with alopecia areata. Each CDR3 is given with its conserved first and last residue. Each record gives: J gene, CDR3 length, D gene, clone size, V gene, CDR3 protein, CDR3 DNA. The D gene is left open where the match is weak. Size values are once, few and many counts, or a class for expanded clones, and some rows have none.

>TRBJ2-7|15|TRBD2|.|TRBV5-1
CASSLGAGKSTEQYF
TGCGCCAGCAGCTTGGGAGCGGGGAAGTCGACCGAGCAGTACTTC
>TRBJ2-5|15|.|.|TRBV29-1
CSVGFEVRSGETQYF
TGCAGCGTTGGGTTTGAGGTGCGGTCGGGAGAGACCCAGTACTTC
>TRBJ1-3|14|.|.|TRBV30
CAWIRSQSGNTIYF
TGTGCCTGGATTAGATCCCAGTCTGGAAACACCATATATTTT
>TRBJ2-1|13|TRBD1|.|TRBV29-1
CSVQGAINNEQFF
TGCAGCGTCCAGGGGGCGATCAACAATGAGCAGTTCTTC
>TRBJ1-1|11|.|.|TRBV29-1
CSVEGGGGAFF
TGCAGCGTTGAAGGGGGCGGGGGAGCTTTCTTT
>TRBJ2-7|14|TRBD1|.|TRBV30
CAWSEGASSYEQYF
TGTGCCTGGAGTGAGGGGGCCTCCTCCTACGAGCAGTACTTC
>TRBJ2-1|16|.|.|TRBV9
CASSVDGAASYNEQFF
TGTGCCAGCAGCGTAGATGGAGCGGCCTCCTACAATGAGCAGTTCTTC
>TRBJ1-5|15|TRBD1|.|TRBV19
CASSIDRGNNQPQHF
TGTGCCAGTAGTATAGACAGGGGGAACAATCAGCCCCAGCATTTT
>TRBJ1-2|14|TRBD1|.|TRBV28
CASSFDRGPYGYTF
TGTGCCAGCAGTTTCGACAGGGGGCCTTATGGCTACACCTTC
>TRBJ1-6|14|TRBD1|few|TRBV12-5
CASGPGQGNSPLHF
TGTGCTAGTGGTCCGGGACAGGGCAATTCACCCCTCCACTTT
>TRBJ1-1|13|.|once|TRBV27
CASRLKGERRAFF
TGTGCCAGCCGCTTAAAGGGCGAACGAAGGGCTTTCTTT
>TRBJ1-4|13|TRBD1|.|TRBV29-1
CSVEGQGTEKLFF
TGCAGCGTTGAGGGACAGGGTACTGAAAAACTGTTTTTT
>TRBJ2-2|14|.|few|TRBV2
CASTFRDGTGELFF
TGTGCCAGCACTTTCAGGGATGGAACCGGGGAGCTGTTTTTT
>TRBJ2-5|10|.|once|TRBV20-1
CSANGETQYF
TGCAGTGCAAATGGGGAGACCCAGTACTTC
>TRBJ2-5|17|TRBD2|.|TRBV30
CAWSRGLATGYQETQYF
TGTGCCTGGAGCCGGGGACTAGCGACGGGGTACCAAGAGACCCAGTACTTC
>TRBJ1-1|13|TRBD1|few|TRBV29-1
CSSQRQGNTEAFF
TGCAGCTCCCAACGACAGGGTAACACTGAAGCTTTCTTT
>TRBJ2-1|17|.|.|TRBV4-3
CASSQVDLGIRYNEQFF
TGCGCCAGCAGCCAAGTGGACTTGGGGATCAGGTACAATGAGCAGTTCTTC
>TRBJ2-5|16|.|.|TRBV10-3
CAISESLRGLQETQYF
TGTGCCATCAGTGAGTCGTTAAGGGGACTTCAAGAGACCCAGTACTTC
>TRBJ1-1|12|.|.|TRBV30
CAWSPGTGRPFF
TGTGCCTGGAGTCCAGGGACCGGGAGACCTTTCTTT
>TRBJ1-6|16|.|.|TRBV4-3
CASSQDLGVGNSPLHF
TGCGCCAGCAGCCAGGATCTGGGTGTAGGTAATTCACCCCTCCACTTT
>TRBJ1-5|18|TRBD1|.|TRBV28
CASSPGTGGLWGNQPQHF
TGTGCCAGCAGTCCCGGGACAGGGGGCCTCTGGGGCAATCAGCCCCAGCATTTT
>TRBJ2-2|14|.|.|TRBV7-2
CASSPPPLGGELFF
TGTGCCAGCAGCCCTCCTCCCCTGGGCGGGGAGCTGTTTTTT